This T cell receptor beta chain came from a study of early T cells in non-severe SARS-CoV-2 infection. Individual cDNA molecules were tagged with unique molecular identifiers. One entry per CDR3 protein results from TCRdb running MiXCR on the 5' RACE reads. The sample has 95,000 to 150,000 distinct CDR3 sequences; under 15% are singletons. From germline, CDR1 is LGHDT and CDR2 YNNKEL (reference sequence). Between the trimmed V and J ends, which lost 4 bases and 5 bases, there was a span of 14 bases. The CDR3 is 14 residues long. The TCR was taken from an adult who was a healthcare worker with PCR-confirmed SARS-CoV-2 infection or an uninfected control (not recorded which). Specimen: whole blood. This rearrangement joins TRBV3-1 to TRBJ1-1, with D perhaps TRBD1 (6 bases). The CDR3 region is CASSPTLTGTEAFF. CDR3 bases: TGTGCCAGCAGCCCTACACTCACAGGGACTGAAGCTTTCTTT.